This record concerns one TCR beta chain sequence. The data belong to a study of blood T cell repertoires in COVID-19. About the research overall: Researchers got acute and convalescent COVID-19 samples from the United States, Italy and Spain. T cells, B-cell-depleted T cells, or PBMCs provided the cDNA or gDNA that served as material.

In the source study's methods: Reference gene primer amplification yielded estimated nucleated cell counts. TCRdb's copy holds only in-frame clones and misses some; the assay was immunoSEQ multiplex PCR. The DNA was the basis for D and trimming; V, J and clone size are from that table. The sample holds about 64,000 clones, about 88% seen once. The CDR3 extends over 20 amino acids. Germline V CDR1 and CDR2: SGHVS, FNYEAQ. Unmatched junction bases numbered 15, after V lost 5 bases and J lost 1 base. The TCR comes from a man in his sixties or seventies with acute or convalescent COVID-19. The chain recombines TRBV7-6 with TRBJ2-3, with TRBD2 matching over 13 bases. Material for sequencing was peripheral blood. CDR3 sequence reads: CASSAAGLAGRGVGTDTQYF. The DNA of the CDR3 is TGTGCCAGCAGCGCCGCGGGACTAGCGGGGCGGGGAGTGGGCACAGATACGCAGTATTTT.